This note documents a single T cell receptor (beta chain) sequence. This specimen comes from a study of blood T cell repertoires in COVID-19. The overall study: The cDNA or gDNA used as material had been derived from T cells, B-cell-depleted T cells, or PBMCs.

Authors' methods: Estimation of nucleated cell counts was performed using reference gene primer amplification. Clones were sequenced by immunoSEQ multiplex PCR, and TCRdb holds only the in-frame ones, with some missing. That table supplies the V and J calls and clone size; D and trimming were determined from the DNA. Here the sample spans about 280,000 clones, 83% being singletons. Germline V gene sequence: CDR1 SGDLS, CDR2 YYNGEE. Trimming removed 4 bases from V and 2 bases from J, with 7 bases in between. This CDR3 is built from 13 residues. The clonotype originates from a woman in her forties or fifties who had recovered from COVID-19. The sample comprised peripheral blood. The chain is built from TRBV9 and TRBJ1-5; D is undetermined. The CDR3 loop reads CASSPYGNQPQHF. DNA of the CDR3: TGTGCCAGCAGCCCCTATGGCAATCAGCCCCAGCATTTT.